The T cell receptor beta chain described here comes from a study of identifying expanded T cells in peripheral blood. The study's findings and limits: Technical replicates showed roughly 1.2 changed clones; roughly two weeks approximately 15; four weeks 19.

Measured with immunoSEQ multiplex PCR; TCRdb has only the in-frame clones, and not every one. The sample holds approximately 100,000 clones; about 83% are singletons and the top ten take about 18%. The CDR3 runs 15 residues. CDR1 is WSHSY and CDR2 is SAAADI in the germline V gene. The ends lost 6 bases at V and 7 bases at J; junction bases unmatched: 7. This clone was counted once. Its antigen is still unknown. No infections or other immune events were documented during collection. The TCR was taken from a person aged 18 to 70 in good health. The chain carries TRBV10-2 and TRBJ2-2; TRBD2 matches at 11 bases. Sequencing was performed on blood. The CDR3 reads CASRPTSGVDGELFF. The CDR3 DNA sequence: TGCGCCAGCAGACCGACTAGCGGGGTAGACGGGGAGCTGTTTTTT.